The 27 T cell receptor beta chains reported below all come from one sample, sequenced in a study of regulatory T cells in long-lasting Graves disease. Construction of TCR beta libraries relied on iRepertoire HTBI primers and on Arm-PCR targeting CDR3 regions. TCRdb itself ran the multiplex PCR reads through MiXCR, one entry per CDR3 protein. The table lists approximately 360,000 distinct CDR3 sequences, more than 20% of them singletons. Time point noted: persistent/refractory GD, antithyroid drugs over 5 years with positive TRAb. Researchers made the TCR library from RNA that was extracted from PBMCs. The sequencing here drew on peripheral blood mononuclear cells (PBMCs), taken when the disease was refractory, from a patient treated with antithyroid drugs. The receptor set was obtained from a middle-aged woman with Graves disease.

This clonotype was recorded many times. V gene TRBV27 combines with J gene TRBJ2-2, with no clear D. Trimming stripped 5 bases from V and 7 bases from J, with 14 bases between. Germline V gene sequence: CDR1 MNHEY, CDR2 SMNVEV (reference sequence). This CDR3 comprises 14 residues. CDR3 protein: CASSPLISGGELFF. The CDR3 coding sequence is TGTGCCAGCAGTCCTTTAATATCGGGCGGGGAGCTGTTTTTT.

Only a few counts were recorded for this clonotype. The chain employs TRBV29-1 and TRBJ1-2, with a tentative D call TRBD1 (5 bases). From germline, CDR1 is SQVTM and CDR2 ANQGSEA. The CDR3 contains 17 residues. Trimming removed 5 bases from V and 7 bases from J, with 29 bases in between. The CDR3, as DNA: TGCAGCGTTATTTTAAGGACTGGGGACCCACATAGGGGTGGCTACACCTTC. Its translation is CSVILRTGDPHRGGYTF.

This clonotype was counted between two and nine times. The chain combines TRBV2 with TRBJ2-1; D gene unclear. CDR3 length: 13 residues. CDR1 is SNHLY and CDR2 is FYNNEI in the germline V gene. Between the trimmed V and J ends, which lost 4 bases and 4 bases, there was a span of 8 bases. DNA for the CDR3: TGTGCCAGCAGTGTTGAAGAGTACAATGAGCAGTTCTTC. The encoded protein is CASSVEEYNEQFF.

This clonotype was observed at least ten times. The chain recombines TRBV10-3 with TRBJ2-7, with 9 bases matching TRBD1. The CDR3 sequence is 13 residues long. Trimming cost V 4 bases and J 5 bases; bases outside gene matches: 3. Germline CDR1 reads ENHRY; CDR2 reads SYGVKD. CDR3: CAISVTGGHEQYF. The CDR3, as DNA: TGTGCCATCAGTGTTACAGGGGGCCACGAGCAGTACTTC.

This chain links TRBV7-9 with TRBJ2-7; the D gene is possibly TRBD1 (6 bases). Trimming left V 8 bases short and J 5 bases short, with 16 bases between. Looked up from germline, CDR1 is SEHNR and CDR2 is FQNEAQ (reference sequence). The CDR3 has 13 amino acids. The CDR3 DNA sequence: TGTGCCAGCCGAAGCCCCTGGGGGCACGAGCAGTACTTC. This codes for CASRSPWGHEQYF.

This clonotype was counted ten times or more. The J gene is TRBJ2-7, the V gene TRBV11-2; D unclear. V was pared by 5 bases and J by 12 bases, with 23 bases between. CDR1 is SGHAT, CDR2 FQNNGV, per germline. This CDR3 contains 14 residues. The CDR3 loop reads CASSPTQLSRGLYF. As DNA, the CDR3 is TGTGCCAGCAGCCCGACCCAACTTAGTCGCGGTCTGTACTTC.

This chain uses TRBV5-1 with TRBJ1-1, with a weak D call TRBD1 (6 bases). The CDR3 consists of 14 residues. Germline CDR1 and CDR2: SGHRS and YFSETQ. V lost 5 bases to trimming and J lost 7 bases, with 18 bases between them. DNA for the CDR3: TGCGCCAGCAGAACCGGATGGGGGCGACGTGAAGCTTTCTTT. Its translation is CASRTGWGRREAFF.

This clonotype was detected many times. The chain has TRBV28 and TRBJ1-5; 7 nucleotides agree with TRBD1. The germline V gene encodes CDR1 MDHEN and CDR2 SYDVKM. CDR3 size: 20 residues. Unmatched junction bases numbered 27, after V lost 7 bases and J lost 6 bases. Here the CDR3 reads CASNGDEELGGQGVCQPQHF. CDR3 in DNA: TGTGCCAGCAACGGGGATGAGGAACTCGGAGGGCAGGGGGTTTGTCAGCCCCAGCATTTT.

The J gene is TRBJ2-7, the V gene TRBV25-1, with D possibly being TRBD2 (6 bases). The ends were cut back, 2 bases at V and 4 bases at J, with 18 bases in the middle. The germline gives CDR1 MGHDK, CDR2 SYGVNS. CDR3 length equals 16 residues. CDR3 sequence (DNA): TGTGCCAGCAGTGAAACCGGCAGGGACTTTAAATACGAGCAGTACTTC. Translation gives CASSETGRDFKYEQYF.

This clonotype was observed many times. V and J are TRBV10-2 and TRBJ2-7; D is possibly TRBD2 (6 bases). Trimming took 6 bases from V and 3 from J, leaving 12 bases between them. From germline, CDR1 is WSHSY and CDR2 SAAADI. This CDR3 has 13 residues. In DNA form, the CDR3 reads TGCGCCAGCAGCCCCGGGAGAGTCTACGAGCAGTACTTC. Translation: CASSPGRVYEQYF.

The chain has TRBV5-1 and TRBJ2-7; D not certain. The CDR3 spans 13 residues. CDR1 and CDR2 (germline): SGHRS, YFSETQ. V shed 0 bases and J shed 3 bases, with 7 bases lying between them. The CDR3 DNA sequence: TGCGCCAGCAGCTTGGCCTCAGACTACGAGCAGTACTTC. This sequence encodes CASSLASDYEQYF. Full variable domain (rest looked up from reference TRBV5-1 and TRBJ2-7): KAGVTQTPRYLIKTRGQQVTLSCSPISGHRSVSWYQQTPGQGLQFLFEYFSETQRNKGNFPGRFSGRQFSNSRSEMNVSTLELGDSALYLCASSLASDYEQYFGPGTRLTVT.

The V call is TRBV3-1, the J call TRBJ1-3; the D is unclear. The V gene lost 1 base and the J gene lost 0 bases, with 7 bases spanning the gap. Germline CDR1 LGHDT, CDR2 YNNKEL (reference sequence). The CDR3 runs to 15 residues. In nucleotides, the CDR3 is TGTGCCAGCAGCCAAGTGCAGTTCTCTGGAAACACCATATATTTT. This encodes CASSQVQFSGNTIYF.

This clonotype was seen repeatedly, ten times or more. V and J are TRBV11-2 and TRBJ1-1; TRBD1 is a possible D gene (6 bases). The CDR3 consists of 18 residues. Germline V gene lookup returns CDR1 SGHAT and CDR2 FQNNGV. V dropped 3 bases and J dropped 5 bases, with 25 bases sitting between them. The CDR3 region is CASSFVDWLRGGTTEAFF. DNA of the CDR3: TGTGCCAGCAGCTTTGTCGATTGGCTTAGAGGGGGGACAACTGAAGCTTTCTTT.

This clonotype has at least ten counts. The chain couples TRBV28 to TRBJ2-5, with TRBD1 identical over 11 bases. The CDR3 is 15 residues long. CDR1 and CDR2 from the germline V gene are MDHEN and SYDVKM. The V gene end was trimmed by 2 bases and the J gene end by 5 bases; junction bases not matched to a gene: 4. For the CDR3, the DNA is TGTGCCAGCAGTTTACAGGACAGGGGGCGGGAGACCCAGTACTTC. Translation: CASSLQDRGRETQYF.

At least ten counts were recorded for this clonotype. CDR3 sequence reads: CASSLYASGTVAFF. For the CDR3, the DNA is TGTGCCAGCAGCTTGTATGCCTCCGGGACAGTTGCTTTCTTT. The rearrangement uses TRBV7-9 and TRBJ1-1; 7 bases line up with TRBD1. The CDR3 spans 14 residues. Trimming cost V 3 bases and J 11 bases; bases outside gene matches: 12. Per germline, CDR1 SEHNR and CDR2 FQNEAQ (reference sequence).

The genes are TRBV6-5 and TRBJ2-2; TRBD2 is a possible D gene (5 bases). The CDR3 spans 16 residues. The germline CDR1 and CDR2 sequences are MNHEY and SVGAGI. V was trimmed by 0 bases and J by 11 bases, leaving 19 bases between them. DNA of the CDR3: TGTGCCAGCAGTTACTCGATCGTAGGAGCGGAAATAGAGCTGTTTTTT. Protein sequence: CASSYSIVGAEIELFF.

This clonotype was observed many times. The chain recombines TRBV28 with TRBJ2-7; maybe TRBD2 (5 bases). Germline V gene data show CDR1 as MDHEN and CDR2 as SYDVKM. CDR3 length equals 12 residues. The V end lost 6 bases, the J end lost 7 bases, and 13 bases lay between the germline ends. The CDR3 region is CASRPREGEQYF. The DNA for the CDR3 is TGTGCCAGCAGACCCCGCGAGGGAGAGCAGTACTTC.

As concerns this clonotype: Given a much more abundant clone one base away, this may be a read error. CDR3 in amino acids: CASSDGQGHNTGELSF. As DNA, the CDR3 is TGTGCCAGCAGTGACGGACAGGGACACAACACCGGGGAGCTGTCTTTT. The J gene is TRBJ2-2, the V gene TRBV6-2 or TRBV6-3; the match to TRBD1 covers 8 bases. Germline CDR1 and CDR2: MNHEY and SVGEGT. The CDR3 consists of 16 residues.

A word on this clonotype: It may be a read error: a sequence one base away is much more abundant. This rearrangement joins TRBV28 to TRBJ2-5; maybe TRBD1 (5 bases). CDR3 size: 14 residues. The germline V gene encodes CDR1 MDHEN and CDR2 SYDVKM. CDR3 sequence: CANSQGDFQETQYF. CDR3 in DNA: TGTGCCAACAGTCAGGGTGACTTTCAAGAGACCCAGTACTTC.

The genes are TRBV20-1 and TRBJ2-2; 8 bases match TRBD1. Per germline, CDR1 DFQATT and CDR2 SNEGSKA (reference sequence). The CDR3 length is 22 residues. V lost 0 bases and J lost 1; bases outside the gene matches: 22. The CDR3 spells CSARDYWGWDRTIPLNTGELFF. The CDR3 coding sequence is TGCAGTGCTAGAGATTATTGGGGGTGGGACAGGACTATCCCACTGAACACCGGGGAGCTGTTTTTT.

At least ten counts were recorded for this clonotype. This chain joins TRBV11-2 and TRBJ2-2, with D uncertain. Germline V lookup: CDR1 SGHAT, CDR2 FQNNGV. Trimming left V 3 bases short and J 4 bases short, with 12 bases between. This CDR3 region has 15 residues. In nucleotides, the CDR3 is TGTGCCAGCAGCTTTGAAGCCGTCCCCACCGGGGAGCTGTTTTTT. This translates into CASSFEAVPTGELFF.

This clonotype showed up many times. The chain uses TRBV7-6 and TRBJ2-2, with D hard to call. The germline CDR1 and CDR2 sequences are SGHVS and FNYEAQ. The CDR3 covers 11 residues. Trimming took off 6 bases at V and 10 bases at J, with 9 bases between the two ends. CDR3 sequence (DNA): TGTGCCAGCAGGAGTTTTGAGGAGCTGTTTTTT. As protein: CASRSFEELFF.

This clonotype has a count of ten or more. V is TRBV2 and J is TRBJ2-7; D is possibly TRBD2 (6 bases). The CDR3 runs to 18 residues. V lost 0 bases and J lost 0, with 18 bases in between. Germline V gene lookup returns CDR1 SNHLY and CDR2 FYNNEI. The DNA of the CDR3 is TGTGCCAGCAGTGAAGCAAAATTTTGGGGAGGCAACTCCTACGAGCAGTACTTC. Translation: CASSEAKFWGGNSYEQYF.

The V gene is TRBV28, the J gene TRBJ1-3, with a tentative D call TRBD1 (5 bases). The length of the CDR3 is 12 residues. V lost 2 bases, J lost 9 bases, and 8 bases lay in between. Looked up from germline, CDR1 is MDHEN and CDR2 is SYDVKM. Here the CDR3 DNA reads TGTGCCAGCAGTTTAGATACAGGCACCATATATTTT. This codes for CASSLDTGTIYF.

This chain uses TRBV6-4 with TRBJ1-2, with D maybe TRBD1 (5 bases). Germline loops: CDR1 MRHNA, CDR2 SNTAGT. Trimming took 6 bases from V and 7 from J, leaving 18 bases between them. The CDR3 is 14 residues long. CDR3 nucleotide sequence: TGTGCCAGCAGACCCGGGACGGCTTTCGGTGGCTACACCTTC. It yields the protein CASRPGTAFGGYTF.

In this sample, this clonotype turned up many times. The J gene is TRBJ2-7, the V gene TRBV5-1; 11 nucleotides line up with TRBD1. Looked up from germline, CDR1 is SGHRS and CDR2 is YFSETQ. J lost 6 bases, V lost 3 bases, and 8 bases had no gene match. CDR3 length: 15 amino acids. Written as DNA, the CDR3 is TGCGCCAGCAGCTCTGAAGGGGACAGGGGGACCGAGCAGTACTTC. Its protein is CASSSEGDRGTEQYF.

In its sample, this clonotype was seen once. This may stem from a read error, because a much larger clone lies one nucleotide away. In DNA, the CDR3 is TGTGCCAGCAGCCCCTTTAAGGGTGTTCAGCACTTC. This codes for CASSPFKGVQHF. This sequence joins TRBV28 and TRBJ2-4, with unresolved D. Germline-derived CDR1 and CDR2 are MDHEN and SYDVKM. The CDR3 loop spans 12 amino acids.